The text below deals with one T cell receptor beta chain. Its target is unknown. Both iRepertoire HTBI primers and Arm-PCR of CDR3 regions were used to build the TCR beta libraries. TCRdb processed the multiplex PCR reads anew with MiXCR; each CDR3 protein has one entry. The top ten hold 6.5% to 10% of the sample, which has about 470,000 distinct CDR3 sequences, about 20% seen once. Time point reported: persistent/refractory GD, antithyroid drugs over 5 years with positive TRAb. Isolated PBMC RNA provided the starting material for the TCR library. The entry originates in a study of regulatory T cells in long-lasting Graves disease. Study in general: Patients met the persistent Graves' disease definition after over 5 years of antithyroid drugs with positive TSH receptor antibodies.

Points from the study as a whole: Between persistent patients, thousands of public clonotypes were shared, exceeding the roughly 1,000 shared between new patients.

The source was peripheral blood mononuclear cells (PBMCs), collected when the disease was refractory, from a patient treated with antithyroid drugs. This receptor was obtained from a female donor with Graves disease.

The CDR3 sequence is CAASPTGSHEQYF. As DNA, the CDR3 is TGTGCCGCCTCGCCCACAGGGTCCCACGAGCAGTACTTC. The chain carries TRBV19 and TRBJ2-7; weak D call: TRBD1 (6 bases). The V gene's germline CDR1 is LNHDA and CDR2 SQIVND (reference sequence). The CDR3 has 13 residues. With 11 bases removed from V and 5 bases from J, the gap between germline ends came to 19 bases. Full variable domain (outside the CDR3, taken from reference TRBV19 and TRBJ2-7): DGGITQSPKYLFRKEGQNVTLSCEQNLNHDAMYWYRQDPGQGLRLIYYSQIVNDFQKGDIAEGYSVSREKKESFPLTVTSAQKNPTAFYLCAASPTGSHEQYFGPGTRLTVT.